This is a list of T cell receptor beta chains from one sample in a study of blood T cell repertoires in COVID-19. Clones were sequenced by immunoSEQ multiplex PCR, and TCRdb holds only the in-frame ones, with some missing. The profile covers under 350,000 clones, with more than 85% appearing a single time and about 4.2% taken by the ten largest. The sequenced sample consisted of peripheral blood. The receptors come from a middle-aged man with acute or convalescent COVID-19. CDR3s leave out the opening cysteine and the closing phenylalanine or tryptophan. A D gene is named only where the DNA matches it firmly.

d_gene	v_gene	j_gene	CDR3aa
.	TRBV6-1	TRBJ1-3	ASSEVAHSLFGNTIY
TRBD1	TRBV7-8	TRBJ1-1	ASSVRDSRRAAF
.	TRBV10-2	TRBJ2-3	ASSQQGTDTQY
.	TRBV5-6	TRBJ2-1	ASSPPHGSEQF
.	TRBV27	TRBJ2-1	ATRLHRVYNEQF
.	TRBV2	TRBJ2-7	ASTKTQGRGEQY
.	TRBV6-5	TRBJ2-3	ASSTGSTDTQY
TRBD1	TRBV5-4	TRBJ1-2	ASSSEPGQGVYYGYT
TRBD1	TRBV5-5	TRBJ2-7	ASSLEVETGPYEQY
.	TRBV11-3	TRBJ2-2	ASSRGTGELF
TRBD1	TRBV12-3/TRBV12-4	TRBJ1-2	ASSRQGIGYT
TRBD2	TRBV12-5	TRBJ2-3	ASGLLGLADTQY
.	TRBV6-6	TRBJ2-7	ASSGPTGSYEQY
TRBD1	TRBV15	TRBJ1-4	ATSTQGAPNEKLF
TRBD2	TRBV5-1	.	ASSLEGLMNEQY
TRBD1	TRBV11-3	TRBJ2-2	ASSSRTGSGTGELF
.	TRBV30	TRBJ2-3	AWSRQGDTQY
.	TRBV6-5	TRBJ1-1	ASSYWGQMNTEAF
TRBD1	TRBV30	TRBJ1-6	AWSWVVRDRRRGPLH
TRBD2	TRBV6-2/TRBV6-3	TRBJ2-3	ASSYSRLLAGGPRSTDTQY
.	TRBV6-6	TRBJ2-4	ASSPPGEYVGVAKNIQY
.	TRBV5-4	TRBJ2-1	ASSLRTGPLYNEQF
TRBD1	TRBV5-1	TRBJ2-7	ASSLGDRVGYEQY
TRBD2	TRBV24-1	TRBJ2-1	ATSGRTTSGLDNEQF
TRBD1	TRBV5-4	TRBJ1-1	ASRLQGASGTEAF
TRBD1	TRBV10-3	TRBJ1-1	AISEGGQGADEAF
.	TRBV2	TRBJ1-5	ASSSYGGYSNQPQH
.	TRBV19	TRBJ1-1	ASSINNAPGTEAF
.	TRBV18	TRBJ2-3	ASSPTAGLGNTQY
.	TRBV10-3	TRBJ1-1	ASRGRSTEAF
TRBD2	TRBV12-5	TRBJ2-3	ASGLALAGGGTDTQY
.	TRBV7-3	TRBJ1-1	ASSLYLNTEAF
TRBD1	TRBV3-1/TRBV3-2	TRBJ1-1	ASSRQGKTEAF
TRBD1	TRBV4-1	TRBJ2-7	ASSQEARGTYEQY
TRBD1	TRBV18	TRBJ1-2	ASSPLGQGNYGYT
.	TRBV7-2	TRBJ1-1	ASSFKRDTEAF
TRBD2	TRBV5-6	TRBJ2-3	ASSLRAGGLTDTQY
.	TRBV4-1	TRBJ1-5	ASSQDYGGQPQH
.	TRBV5-6	TRBJ1-1	ASSSPQGTEAF
.	TRBV5-1	TRBJ2-1	ASSLDRYNEQF
.	TRBV3-1/TRBV3-2	TRBJ1-3	ASSSRSGNTIY
TRBD1	TRBV7-3	TRBJ2-7	ASSSEGGNEQY
TRBD2	TRBV7-6	TRBJ2-3	ASSLAGGGGTDTQY
.	TRBV3-1/TRBV3-2	TRBJ2-7	ASSQDTSSYEQY
TRBD1	TRBV7-3	TRBJ2-2	ASSTGTGRAGELF
.	TRBV2	TRBJ1-3	ASNEGGTGNTIY
.	TRBV6-6	TRBJ1-1	ASSRPGVNTEAF
.	TRBV9	TRBJ2-2	ASSVGAPANTGELF
TRBD1	TRBV6-5	TRBJ2-7	ASSYSSGQGFWEQY
.	TRBV5-4	TRBJ2-5	ASSYRSSGETQY
.	TRBV7-9	TRBJ2-1	ASSPTAYNEQF
.	TRBV7-9	TRBJ2-7	ASSLLLSPDTTYEQY
.	TRBV5-1	TRBJ1-3	ASSLLAGSGNTIY
.	TRBV6-5	TRBJ1-4	ATRSNEKLF
TRBD1	TRBV6-5	TRBJ1-6	ASSYPDTGDNSPLH